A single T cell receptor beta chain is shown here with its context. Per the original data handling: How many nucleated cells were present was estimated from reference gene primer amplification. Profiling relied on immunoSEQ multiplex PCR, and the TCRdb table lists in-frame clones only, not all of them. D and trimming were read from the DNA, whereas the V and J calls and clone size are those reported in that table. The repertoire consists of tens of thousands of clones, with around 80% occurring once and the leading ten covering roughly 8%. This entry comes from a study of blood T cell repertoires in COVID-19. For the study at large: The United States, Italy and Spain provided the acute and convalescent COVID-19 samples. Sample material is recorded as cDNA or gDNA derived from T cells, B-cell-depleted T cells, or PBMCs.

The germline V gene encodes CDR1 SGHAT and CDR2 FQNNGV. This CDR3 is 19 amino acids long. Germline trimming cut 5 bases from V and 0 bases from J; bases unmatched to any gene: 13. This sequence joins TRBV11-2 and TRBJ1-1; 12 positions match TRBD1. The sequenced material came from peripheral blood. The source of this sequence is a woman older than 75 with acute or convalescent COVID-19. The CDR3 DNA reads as TGTGCCAGCAGCCCCGGGAGGGGACAGGGGGCGACCCTGAACACTGAAGCTTTCTTT. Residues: CASSPGRGQGATLNTEAFF.